This T cell receptor (beta chain) stems from a study of CD8 T cells in Susac syndrome. Random hexamers were used to reverse transcribe 0.5 to 1 ug of RNA. TCRdb recomputed calls from the immunoSEQ multiplex PCR reads with MiXCR, one row per CDR3 protein. Of roughly 400,000 distinct CDR3 sequences detected, more than 80% appear once; the ten largest clones hold about 0.12%. The multiple sclerosis control group was made up of treatment-naive patients with stable or active relapsing-remitting disease. Through negative isolation, CD4+ and CD8+ T cells were obtained, while TEMRA cells were enriched using FACS. The CDR3 extends over 14 amino acids. Between the trimmed V and J ends, which lost 0 bases and 1 base, there was a span of 8 bases. Germline V lookup: CDR1 GTSNPN, CDR2 SVGIG (reference sequence).

The TCR sequence derives from a human donor with multiple sclerosis. The chain employs TRBV30 and TRBJ2-3, with D possibly being TRBD2 (5 bases). Sequenced: CD8+ T cells from PBMCs. The CDR3 DNA follows: TGTGCCTGGAGTGTCGGGGTTGGCACAGATACGCAGTATTTT. It yields the protein CAWSVGVGTDTQYF.